These T cell receptor beta chains were read from a single sample in a study of radiotherapy plus CTLA-4 blockade in lung cancer. Sequencing used immunoSEQ multiplex PCR; TCRdb keeps in-frame clones, though not all of them. This repertoire shows about 88,000 clones, about 78% found once; its top ten account for over 13%. The starting material was peripheral blood, obtained from a patient treated with radiotherapy plus ipilimumab. These receptors came from a human donor with non-small cell lung cancer that progressed on radiotherapy plus ipilimumab. CDR3s include the opening cysteine and the closing phenylalanine or tryptophan. Each record gives: D gene, V gene, clone size, J gene, CDR3 DNA, CDR3 protein. The D gene is left open where the match is weak. The size of a clone is reported for some rows only, either as once, few or many, or as a class for expanded clones.

.,TRBV28,.,TRBJ2-7,TGTGCCAGCAGGCTCAGTGTTGGAGAAGGGTTTTACGAGCAGTACTTC,CASRLSVGEGFYEQYF
TRBD1,TRBV7-9,few,TRBJ1-1,TGTGCCAGCAGCTTACAGGGGGCGTGGACTGAAGCTTTCTTT,CASSLQGAWTEAFF
.,TRBV27,few,TRBJ2-2,TGTGCCAGCAGGAAGGACGGGACCAGGGAGCTGTTTTTT,CASRKDGTRELFF
TRBD1,TRBV9,.,TRBJ2-1,TGTGCCAGCAGCGTGGGACAGGGGGCAGGGGGCGAGCAGTTCTTC,CASSVGQGAGGEQFF
TRBD2,TRBV7-8,few,TRBJ2-2,TGTGCCAGCAGCTCAGGACTAGCGGGGGGGCGGACCGGGGAGCTGTTTTTT,CASSSGLAGGRTGELFF
.,TRBV19,.,TRBJ2-2,TGTGCCAGTAGTATGGACTGGAACACCGGGGAGCTGTTTTTT,CASSMDWNTGELFF
.,TRBV18,.,TRBJ1-1,TGTGCCAGCTCACCAGGGCCCTCACAGAACACTGAAGCTTTCTTT,CASSPGPSQNTEAFF
.,TRBV4-1,.,TRBJ1-4,TGCGCCAGCAGCGAAGCAGCCTTCTGGACGGCAACTCGAACGGGGACGAAAGGACTGTTTTTT,CASSEAAFWTATRTGTKGLFF
.,TRBV5-1,.,TRBJ2-3,TGCGCCAGCAGCTCGACGGAAGGACATCTGTATTTT,CASSSTEGHLYF
.,TRBV5-1,.,TRBJ1-2,TGCGCCAGCACCTCGGACCCGGGACAATACGGCTACACCTTC,CASTSDPGQYGYTF
.,TRBV4-1,.,TRBJ1-1,TGCGCCAGCAGCCAAGCTAGTTTTGTCATGAACACTGAAGCTTTCTTT,CASSQASFVMNTEAFF
TRBD1,TRBV4-1,.,TRBJ1-6,TGCGCCAGCAGCCAAAAAGGACAGGGGTCACCCCTCCACTTT,CASSQKGQGSPLHF
.,TRBV7-9,.,TRBJ2-1,TGTGCCAGCAGCTTTGGGGGGGCTTTCAATGAGCAGTTCTTC,CASSFGGAFNEQFF
.,TRBV28,.,TRBJ1-2,TGTGCCAGCACCCTAGGGCCGGTCTATGGCTACACCTTC,CASTLGPVYGYTF
TRBD1,TRBV2,.,TRBJ2-2,TGTGCCAGCCCCAAGGGGACAGGGGGCAGCGGGGAGCTGTTTTTT,CASPKGTGGSGELFF
TRBD2,TRBV7-2,once,TRBJ2-3,TGTGCCAGCAGCTTAGTTTCTAGCGGGAGTGTCGCAGATACGCAGTATTTT,CASSLVSSGSVADTQYF
TRBD2,TRBV6-1,.,TRBJ2-7,TGTGCCAGCCTACCAGGGACTAGCTACTACGAGCAGTACTTC,CASLPGTSYYEQYF
.,TRBV5-1,.,TRBJ2-2,TGCGCCAGCAGCTTGGGCGGCGGGGAGCTGTTTTTT,CASSLGGGELFF
TRBD1,TRBV19,.,TRBJ1-2,TGTGCCAGCAGATCAGGGGGATCGCACTATGGCTACACCTTC,CASRSGGSHYGYTF
.,TRBV28,.,TRBJ2-3,TGTGCCAGCAGTTCTCACAGTACGGTATCCACAGATACGCAGTATTTT,CASSSHSTVSTDTQYF